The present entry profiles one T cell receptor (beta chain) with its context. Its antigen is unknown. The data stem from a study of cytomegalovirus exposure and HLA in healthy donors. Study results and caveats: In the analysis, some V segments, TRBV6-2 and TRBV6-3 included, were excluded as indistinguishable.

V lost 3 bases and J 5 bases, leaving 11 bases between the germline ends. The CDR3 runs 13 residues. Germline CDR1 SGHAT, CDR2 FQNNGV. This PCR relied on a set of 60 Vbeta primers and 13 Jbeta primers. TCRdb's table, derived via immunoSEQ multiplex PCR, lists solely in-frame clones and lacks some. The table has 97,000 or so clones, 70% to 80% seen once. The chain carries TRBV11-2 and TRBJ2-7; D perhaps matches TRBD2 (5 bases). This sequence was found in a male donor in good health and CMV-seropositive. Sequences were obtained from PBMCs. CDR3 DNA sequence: TGTGCCAGCAGCTTCCGCCCGAGGGACGAGCAGTACTTC. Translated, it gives CASSFRPRDEQYF.